The clone carrying this T cell receptor beta chain has more than one count but fewer than ten. Its antigen is undetermined. TCRdb ran MiXCR on the RACE reads and lists one entry per CDR3 protein. The profile shows roughly 97,000 distinct CDR3 sequences, roughly 27% of them singletons. Germline V CDR1 and CDR2: DFQATT, SNEGSKA (reference sequence). Trimming removed 5 bases at V and 0 bases at J, with 11 bases between. CDR3 length: 14 amino acids. The data stem from a study of human T cells and chemical hapten exposure. Whole-study results and caveats: Once DPC sensitization occurred, TCRs above 1 in 1000 frequency showed no change. Compared to controls, expanded TCRs made significantly more large clusters of similar CDR3s.

The time point denotes: patch test 3, about 24 weeks after DPC sensitization. Treatment defined: therapeutic diphenylcyclopropenone sensitization with weekly scalp DPC. Donation of samples came from alopecia patients who were 18 to 70 years old and suitable for DPC. The sequenced sample was whole blood, obtained in connection with sensitization to the hapten diphenylcyclopropenone (DPC). This sequence joins TRBV20-1 and TRBJ1-5; D perhaps matches TRBD1 (6 bases). The source is a man aged 40-55 years with alopecia areata. Some clones in this sample may be carry-over from other donors' samples. DNA of the CDR3: TGCAGTGCTCCAGGGGAATATAGCAATCAGCCCCAGCATTTT. Encoded protein: CSAPGEYSNQPQHF.